One sample yielded the 15 T cell receptor beta chains listed below, sequenced in a study of CD8 T cells in ankylosing spondylitis. MiXCR, run by TCRdb on the 5' RACE reads, gives a single entry per CDR3 protein. The sample yields about 240,000 distinct CDR3 sequences, roughly a quarter seen once. Sequences were obtained from blood, either unsorted or a sorted T cell fraction (not recorded which). These receptors were obtained from a male donor with ankylosing spondylitis or in good health (not recorded which).

This clonotype was counted a few times. The chain combines TRBV12-3 or TRBV12-4 with TRBJ2-7; D perhaps matches TRBD2 (6 bases). The CDR3 sequence is 13 residues long. Trimming took 5 bases from V and 3 from J, leaving 11 bases between them. The CDR3: CASSLTSFYEQYF. CDR3 nucleotide sequence: TGTGCCAGCAGTCTGACTAGTTTCTACGAGCAGTACTTC.

In its sample, this clonotype was seen once. The gene calls are TRBV12-3 or TRBV12-4 and TRBJ2-1; 10 bases match TRBD2. The CDR3 spans 14 residues. The junction had 5 bases not matched to a gene; V was cut back by 3 bases and J by 9 bases. In DNA form, the CDR3 reads TGTGCCAGCAGTTTCCAGCGGGGGGGGCTTGAGCAGTTCTTC. Encoded protein: CASSFQRGGLEQFF.

The chain is built from TRBV27 and TRBJ2-7; 8 bases are a match to TRBD1. Per germline, CDR1 MNHEY and CDR2 SMNVEV (reference sequence). The CDR3 covers 16 residues. V was pared by 1 base and J by 2 bases, with 7 bases of the junction left unmatched. CDR3 region: CASSLLSDRAAYEQYF. The CDR3 region has the DNA TGTGCCAGCAGTTTATTGTCGGACAGGGCCGCCTACGAGCAGTACTTC.

With respect to this clonotype: The junction and the germline gene differ at one end; a read error may be behind it. The rearrangement uses TRBV6-1 and TRBJ2-2, with 14 bases aligning to TRBD2. The CDR3 loop spans 18 amino acids. Germline assignment: CDR1 MNHNS and CDR2 SASEGT. This CDR3 reads CASSTTTSGGANTGQLFF. The DNA for the CDR3 is TGTGCCAGCAGTACGACGACTAGCGGGGGGGCCAACACCGGGCAGCTGTTTTTT.

The table lists this clonotype with many counts. The rearrangement joins TRBV6-1 to TRBJ1-1; D is unclear. In germline, CDR1 is MNHNS, CDR2 SASEGT. The CDR3 consists of 15 residues. V was pared by 6 bases and J by 0 bases, with 14 bases between. In nucleotides, the CDR3 is TGTGCCAGCAGGCCCAGCTGGGGATTGAACACTGAAGCTTTCTTT. Amino acid sequence: CASRPSWGLNTEAFF.

V is TRBV5-1 and J is TRBJ2-7; 9 bases are shared with TRBD1. The germline V gene has CDR1 SGHRS and CDR2 YFSETQ. V lost 1 base to trimming and J lost 2 bases; unmatched junction nucleotides: 1. The CDR3 is made up of 14 amino acids. CDR3 loop: CASSLRDRAYEQYF. In DNA, the CDR3 is TGCGCCAGCAGCTTGCGGGACAGGGCCTACGAGCAGTACTTC.

The chain joins TRBV12-3 or TRBV12-4 to TRBJ2-1; the match to TRBD1 covers 9 bases. This CDR3 region has 12 residues. V was pared by 5 bases and J by 7 bases, with 0 bases of the junction left unmatched. The CDR3 DNA is TGTGCCAGCAGTGGACAGGGGAATGAGCAGTTCTTC. Residues: CASSGQGNEQFF.

The rearrangement uses TRBV2 and TRBJ2-7; D is uncertain. The V gene's germline CDR1 is SNHLY and CDR2 FYNNEI. This CDR3 is built from 12 residues. The V end was cut by 7 bases, the J end by 3 bases, with 10 bases between. The CDR3 DNA is TGTGCCAGCAACGACCAGAGCTACGAGCAGTACTTC. It encodes CASNDQSYEQYF.

This clonotype was found many times. The chain uses TRBV20-1 and TRBJ2-7, with D perhaps TRBD1 (6 bases). Germline V lookup: CDR1 DFQATT, CDR2 SNEGSKA (reference sequence). This CDR3 comprises 12 residues. Trimming took 3 bases from V and 1 from J, leaving 7 bases between them. CDR3 sequence: CSARQGSYEQYF. The CDR3 nucleotides are TGCAGTGCTAGGCAGGGGTCCTACGAGCAGTACTTC.

The sample holds many counts of this clonotype. V usage is TRBV5-1 and J usage is TRBJ2-4, with 10 bases identical to TRBD1. The CDR3 loop spans 16 amino acids. Germline assignment: CDR1 SGHRS and CDR2 YFSETQ. V lost 4 bases and J lost 4; bases outside the gene matches: 8. This chain's CDR3 is CASSPRDRGGKNIQYF. The CDR3 DNA sequence: TGCGCCAGCAGCCCCCGGGACAGGGGTGGGAAAAACATTCAGTACTTC.

This clonotype was seen only a few times. The V gene is TRBV20-1, the J gene TRBJ2-7; D gene ambiguous. V gave up 0 bases and J gave up 3 bases, with 18 bases separating them. Germline V gene data show CDR1 as DFQATT and CDR2 as SNEGSKA (reference sequence). This CDR3 is 16 amino acids long. The CDR3 spells CSARDSSGSLDYEQYF. The CDR3 nucleotides are TGCAGTGCTAGAGATTCTTCCGGGTCACTTGACTACGAGCAGTACTTC.

Many counts were recorded for this clonotype. The chain's CDR3 is CASSDSQQGNYGYTF. CDR3 nucleotides: TGTGCCAGCAGTGATTCCCAACAGGGAAACTATGGCTACACCTTC. The chain joins TRBV2 to TRBJ1-2; TRBD1 is a possible D gene (6 bases). This CDR3 has 15 amino acids. CDR1 is SNHLY, CDR2 FYNNEI, per germline. Trimming left V 3 bases short and J 2 bases short, with 13 bases between.

This chain joins TRBV6-5 and TRBJ2-4; D gene unclear. The germline V and J ends were trimmed by 2 bases and 2 bases, with 13 bases remaining between them. The CDR3 runs to 16 residues. Germline CDR1 reads MNHEY; CDR2 reads SVGAGI. Here the CDR3 DNA reads TGTGCCAGCAGTTACGCCGGTCTAGGGTCCAAAAACATTCAGTACTTC. This translates into CASSYAGLGSKNIQYF.

This clonotype occurred many times. V is TRBV7-9 and J is TRBJ2-5, with TRBD2 matching over 9 bases. The CDR3 sequence is 15 residues long. Unmatched junction bases numbered 2, after V lost 2 bases and J lost 1 base. The germline V gene encodes CDR1 SEHNR and CDR2 FQNEAQ (reference sequence). The CDR3: CASSLSLAGQETQYF. The CDR3 DNA reads TGTGCCAGCAGCTTATCACTAGCGGGCCAAGAGACCCAGTACTTC.

The sample holds one count of this clonotype. The V and J genes are TRBV7-6 and TRBJ2-7; possible D gene TRBD2, 5 bases. Germline assignment: CDR1 SGHVS and CDR2 FNYEAQ. V was trimmed by 5 bases and J by 7 bases, leaving 15 bases between them. This CDR3 has 13 amino acids. CDR3 bases: TGTGCCAGCAGCCAAAACGTCGGGGAGGAGCAGTACTTC. Its protein is CASSQNVGEEQYF.